This T cell receptor beta chain is from a study of T cell repertoires in cytomegalovirus infection. About the research overall: In public TCR beta signatures, there were indications of both CMV infection and matching HLA type. Overall study results and limits: CMV-specific HLA-C-restricted TCR beta clonotypes dominated the ex vivo response. Summed frequency of shared TCR beta families picked out CMV carriers who also had the relevant HLA.

Trimming pared 9 bases from V and 1 base from J, leaving 14 bases between. The CDR3 has 14 amino acids. CDR1 is SNHLY and CDR2 is FYNNEI in the germline V gene. TCRdb ran MiXCR on the reads and lists one entry per CDR3 protein. The sample records some 150,000 distinct CDR3 sequences, 5.5% to 7% being singletons. This clonotype was detected a few times. Its antigen is not known. Specimen: PBMCs. V usage is TRBV2 and J usage is TRBJ2-3; perhaps TRBD2 as D (6 bases). The TCR was taken from a human donor in good health (CMV status not recorded). Some clones in this sample may be carry-over from other donors' samples. The CDR3 DNA reads TGTGCCAGGCAGGTTGGCGGGGGCACAGATACGCAGTATTTT. Encoded protein: CARQVGGGTDTQYF.